These 3 T cell receptor beta chains share one sample of origin, sequenced in a study of identical twins. TCRdb reprocessed the 5' RACE reads with MiXCR, giving one entry per CDR3 protein. The repertoire consists of about 520,000 distinct CDR3 sequences, with roughly a fifth occurring once and the leading ten covering about 0.99%. These data were also reused for a study on T cells expressing NK-cell markers.

The sample was CD4+ T cells sorted from blood. All receptors derive from a woman aged 18-35 years in good health.

This clonotype was found a few times. The V gene is TRBV3-1, the J gene TRBJ2-7; no clear D. V lost 1 base to trimming and J lost 4 bases, with 5 bases between them. Germline CDR1 reads LGHDT; CDR2 reads YNNKEL (reference sequence). The CDR3 sequence is 12 residues long. CDR3 sequence: CASSQVPYEQYF. DNA of the CDR3: TGTGCCAGCAGCCAAGTGCCTTACGAGCAGTACTTC.

This clonotype turned up a few times. The chain has TRBV7-9 and TRBJ2-7, with D possibly being TRBD2 (5 bases). Germline CDR1 reads SEHNR; CDR2 reads FQNEAQ (reference sequence). The CDR3 consists of 14 residues. Trimming cost V 2 bases and J 2 bases, with 10 bases left between them. The CDR3 is CASSLRSGPYEQYF. CDR3 nucleotides: TGTGCCAGCAGCTTACGGAGCGGTCCCTACGAGCAGTACTTC.

The chain uses TRBV6-6 and TRBJ2-7, with D perhaps being TRBD1 or TRBD2 (7 bases each). The CDR3 consists of 13 residues. Germline CDR1 is MNHNY and CDR2 is SVGAGI (reference sequence). In DNA, the CDR3 is TGTGCTAAGCTCGACAGGGAGGGCTACGAGCAGTACTTC. Protein sequence: CAKLDREGYEQYF.